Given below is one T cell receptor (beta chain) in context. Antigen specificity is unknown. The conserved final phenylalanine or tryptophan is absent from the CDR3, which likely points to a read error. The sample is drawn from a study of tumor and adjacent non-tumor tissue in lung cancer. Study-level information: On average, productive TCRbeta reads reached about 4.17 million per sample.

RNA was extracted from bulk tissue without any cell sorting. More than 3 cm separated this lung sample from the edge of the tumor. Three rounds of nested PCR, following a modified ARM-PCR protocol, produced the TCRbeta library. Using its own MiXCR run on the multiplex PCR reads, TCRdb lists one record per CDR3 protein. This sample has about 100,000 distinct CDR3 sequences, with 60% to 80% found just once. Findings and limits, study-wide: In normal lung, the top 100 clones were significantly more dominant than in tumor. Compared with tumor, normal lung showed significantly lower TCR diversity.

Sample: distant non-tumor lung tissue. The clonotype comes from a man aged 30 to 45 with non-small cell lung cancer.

The CDR3 is CASSGLAGKTGELFS. Written as DNA, the CDR3 is TGCGCCAGCAGCGGACTAGCGGGGAAGACCGGGGAGCTGTTTTCT. The rearrangement uses TRBV5-1 and TRBJ2-2; 12 bases map to TRBD2. This CDR3 has 15 amino acids. Per germline, CDR1 SGHRS and CDR2 YFSETQ. V shed 4 bases and J 5 bases; nucleotides not matched to a gene: 3.